Below are 3 T cell receptor beta chains sequenced from a single sample in a study of OX40 agonist ivuxolimab in advanced cancers. Profiled with immunoSEQ multiplex PCR; TCRdb holds only in-frame clones, not every one. Among about 47,000 clones listed, about 85% were seen once. The sample here was CD4+ or CD8+ T cells sorted from blood, taken in a trial of the OX40 agonist ivuxolimab. The receptors shown here come from an adult with an advanced solid tumor such as melanoma, head and neck, liver or kidney cancer.

This sequence joins TRBV19 and TRBJ2-3, with TRBD1 matching 7 bases. Germline-derived CDR1 and CDR2 are LNHDA and SQIVND (reference sequence). After removal of 10 bases from V and 4 bases from J, the junction contained 5 bases not matched to a gene. The CDR3 length is 12 residues. Here the CDR3 reads CATGQGADTQYF. For the CDR3, the DNA is TGTGCCACCGGCCAGGGGGCAGATACGCAGTATTTT.

V and J are TRBV27 and TRBJ1-6; D is perhaps TRBD1 (6 bases). This CDR3 has 17 amino acids. Trimming removed 6 bases from V and 10 bases from J, with 25 bases in between. Looked up from germline, CDR1 is MNHEY and CDR2 is SMNVEV (reference sequence). The CDR3 DNA reads TGTGCCAGCAGCGAAGCCGGGGGGGCGCTCTATATATCACCCCTCCACTTT. Encoded protein: CASSEAGGALYISPLHF.

The chain links TRBV7-9 to TRBJ2-7; maybe TRBD1 (5 bases). This CDR3 contains 14 residues. Germline V gene sequence: CDR1 SEHNR, CDR2 FQNEAQ (reference sequence). The ends were cut back, 5 bases at V and 6 bases at J, with 17 bases in the middle. CDR3 in DNA: TGTGCCAGCAGCCAACCAGGGTCAGCCGGCGAGCAGTACTTC. Protein: CASSQPGSAGEQYF.